The T cell receptor (beta chain) described here comes from a study of CD8 T cells in Susac syndrome. V was shortened by 3 bases and J by 3 bases, with 18 bases between the two germline ends. The CDR3 runs 16 residues. The germline CDR1 and CDR2 sequences are LNHDA and SQIVND (reference sequence). RNA was extracted with the RNeasy kit, and a quantity of roughly 0.5 to 1 ug was reverse transcribed using random hexamers. TCRdb analysed the immunoSEQ multiplex PCR reads with MiXCR anew, one entry per CDR3 protein. The sample consists of about 19,000 distinct CDR3 sequences, 90% to 95% of them appearing once.

Sequencing input: CD8+ T cells from PBMCs. The source is a human donor in good health. The V call is TRBV19, the J call TRBJ2-7; no clear D. As DNA, the CDR3 is TGTGCCAGTAGTATGGGCGAAGCACCCACTTACTACGAGCAGTACTTC. Amino acids: CASSMGEAPTYYEQYF.